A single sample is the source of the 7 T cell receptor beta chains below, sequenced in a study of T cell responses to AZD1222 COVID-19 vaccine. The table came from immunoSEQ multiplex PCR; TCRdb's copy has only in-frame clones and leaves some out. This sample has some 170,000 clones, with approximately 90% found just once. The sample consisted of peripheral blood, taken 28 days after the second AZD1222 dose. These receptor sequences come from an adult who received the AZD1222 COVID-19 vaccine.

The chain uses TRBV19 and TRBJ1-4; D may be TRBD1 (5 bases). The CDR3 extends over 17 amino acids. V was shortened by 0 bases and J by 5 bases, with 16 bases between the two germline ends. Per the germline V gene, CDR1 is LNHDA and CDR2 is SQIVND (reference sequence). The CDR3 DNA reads TGTGCCAGTAGTATAGATGCGGTCGGGACGGGGAATGAAAAACTGTTTTTT. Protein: CASSIDAVGTGNEKLFF.

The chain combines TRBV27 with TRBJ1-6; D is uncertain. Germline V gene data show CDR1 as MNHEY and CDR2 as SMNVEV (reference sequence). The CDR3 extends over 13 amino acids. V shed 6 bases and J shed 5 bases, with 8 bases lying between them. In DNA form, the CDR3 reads TGTGCCAGCAGATGGGTCGATAATTCACCCCTCCACTTT. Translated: CASRWVDNSPLHF.

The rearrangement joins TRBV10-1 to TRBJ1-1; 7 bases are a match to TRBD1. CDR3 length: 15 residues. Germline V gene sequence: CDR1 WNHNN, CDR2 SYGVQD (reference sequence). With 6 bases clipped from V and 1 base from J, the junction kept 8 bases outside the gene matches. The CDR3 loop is CASRATGAKNTEAFF. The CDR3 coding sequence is TGCGCCAGCAGAGCCACAGGGGCGAAGAACACTGAAGCTTTCTTT.

The CDR3 reads CASSLWGGQYGYTF. The CDR3, as DNA: TGTGCCAGCAGTTTATGGGGGGGACAGTATGGCTACACCTTC. V gene TRBV27 combines with J gene TRBJ1-2, with 7 bases that match TRBD1. Germline V gene sequence: CDR1 MNHEY, CDR2 SMNVEV (reference sequence). CDR3 length: 14 amino acids. The V gene end was trimmed by 1 base and the J gene end by 5 bases; junction bases not matched to a gene: 4.

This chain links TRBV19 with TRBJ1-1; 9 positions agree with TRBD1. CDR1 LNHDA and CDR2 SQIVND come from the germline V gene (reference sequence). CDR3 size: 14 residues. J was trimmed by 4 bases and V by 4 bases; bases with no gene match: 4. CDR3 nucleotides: TGTGCCAGTAGTAGGGGACAGGGTGGCACTGAAGCTTTCTTT. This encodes CASSRGQGGTEAFF.

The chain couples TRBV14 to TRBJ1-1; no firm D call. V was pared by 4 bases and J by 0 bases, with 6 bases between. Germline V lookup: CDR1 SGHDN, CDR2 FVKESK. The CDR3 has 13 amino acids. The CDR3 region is CASSPQLNTEAFF. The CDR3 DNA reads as TGTGCCAGCAGCCCCCAGTTGAACACTGAAGCTTTCTTT.

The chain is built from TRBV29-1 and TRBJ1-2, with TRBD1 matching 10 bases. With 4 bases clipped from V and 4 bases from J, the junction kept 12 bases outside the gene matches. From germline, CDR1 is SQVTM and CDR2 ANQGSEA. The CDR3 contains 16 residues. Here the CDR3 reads CSVVGDRGGLPYGYTF. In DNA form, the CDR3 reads TGCAGCGTTGTGGGGGACAGGGGAGGTCTCCCCTATGGCTACACCTTC. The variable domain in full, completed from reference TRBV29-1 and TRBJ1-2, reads SAVISQKPSRDICQRGTSLTIQCQVDSQVTMMFWYRQQPGQSLTLIATANQGSEATYESGFVIDKFPISRPNLTFSTLTVSNMSPEDSSIYLCSVVGDRGGLPYGYTFGSGTRLTVV.